This record concerns one TCR beta chain sequence. Its specificity is not known. Method: immunoSEQ multiplex PCR; TCRdb's copy keeps in-frame clones and lacks some. This table holds around 170,000 clones, approximately 91% found once. This sample was included in a study of T cell responses to AZD1222 COVID-19 vaccine. Findings of the study overall: Reportedly, nearly half the spike-specific TCRs target unmutated variant regions. Only after the peak T cell response were repertoires sampled. CD4 TCRs associated with vaccination spanned spike, dominating at 160-218 and 743-854. In a largely white British group with more females than males, clonal diversity was possibly underestimated.

The CDR3 sequence is 14 residues long. V was pared by 2 bases and J by 5 bases, with 12 bases between. Germline V lookup: CDR1 SGHAT, CDR2 FQNNGV. The TCR comes from an adult in good health. This chain connects TRBV11-2 to TRBJ1-1; possibly TRBD1 for D (6 bases). Source: peripheral blood, taken on day 0 of AZD1222 vaccination. The chain's CDR3 is CASSLRVRGTEAFF. CDR3 nucleotides: TGTGCCAGCAGCTTACGCGTCAGGGGAACTGAAGCTTTCTTT.